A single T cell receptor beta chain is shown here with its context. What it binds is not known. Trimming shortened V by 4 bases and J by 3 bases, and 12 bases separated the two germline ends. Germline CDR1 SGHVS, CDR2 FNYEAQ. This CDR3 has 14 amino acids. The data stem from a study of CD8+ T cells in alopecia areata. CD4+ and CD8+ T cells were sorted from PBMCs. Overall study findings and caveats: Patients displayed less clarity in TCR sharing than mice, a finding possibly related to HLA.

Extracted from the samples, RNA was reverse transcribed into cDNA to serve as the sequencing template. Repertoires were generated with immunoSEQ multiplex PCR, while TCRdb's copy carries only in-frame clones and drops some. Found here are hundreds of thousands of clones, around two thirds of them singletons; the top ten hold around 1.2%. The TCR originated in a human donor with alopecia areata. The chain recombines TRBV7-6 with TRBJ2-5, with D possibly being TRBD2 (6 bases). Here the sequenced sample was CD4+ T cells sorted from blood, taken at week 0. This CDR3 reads CASSWGLEKETQYF. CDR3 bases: TGTGCCAGCAGCTGGGGACTGGAGAAAGAGACCCAGTACTTC.